The sequence of this T cell receptor beta chain was determined in a study of blood T cells in healthy people across ages. Whole-study context: Capture by template switching was about one barcoded beta molecule per two T cells.

The CDR3 sequence is 14 residues long. Germline V gene lookup returns CDR1 MDHEN and CDR2 SYDVKM. V lost 3 bases to trimming and J lost 8 bases, with 16 bases between them. A sample-barcoded 5' primer and a J-beta primer mix were used in a second PCR of roughly 6 to 11 cycles. Each CDR3 protein is one row after TCRdb ran MiXCR on the 5' RACE reads. The sample lists about 930,000 distinct CDR3 sequences, under 35% occurring once. The same specimen was also included in a second study, on T cells of mothers and their children. This second report adds: A few healthy Caucasian mothers, along with their six children, were the donors. RNA that had been extracted went wholly into cDNA synthesis, at around 1.6 ug per 15 ul. Researchers report slightly higher, though non-significant, overlap in related mother-child pairs than in unrelated pairs.

The chain uses TRBV28 and TRBJ1-2, with D perhaps matching TRBD1 (5 bases). Material for sequencing was blood. The TCR sequence derives from a woman in her thirties or forties in good health. The CDR3 DNA sequence: TGTGCCAGCAGTTTTGGTCGCTGGGGGTCCGGCTACACCTTC. Translated: CASSFGRWGSGYTF.